This TCR beta chain was obtained from a study of blood T cells in healthy people across ages. The CDR3 extends over 12 amino acids. CDR1 and CDR2 (germline): LGHNA, YSLEER. As concerns this clonotype: One end of the junction does not line up with germline, which may come from a read error.

A sample-barcoded 5' primer and a J-beta primer mix were used in a second PCR of about 7 to 12 cycles. Each CDR3 protein gets one entry after TCRdb re-called the 5' RACE reads with MiXCR. Among about 280,000 distinct CDR3 sequences listed, 25% to 30% were seen once. This chain connects TRBV4-3 to TRBJ2-1, with a weak D call TRBD2 (5 bases). Sequenced input: blood. The sequence was collected from a woman in her 70s in good health. CDR3 nucleotide sequence: TGCGCCAGCAGCCAAGGGAGGAATGAGCGGTTCTTC. Amino acid sequence: CASSQGRNERFF.